This passage covers 28 T cell receptor beta chains from one sample sequenced in a study of OX40 agonist ivuxolimab in advanced cancers. This table comes from immunoSEQ multiplex PCR, and its TCRdb copy is limited to in-frame clones, with some not included. The data show 65,000 to 75,000 clones, approximately 87% seen once. The sequencing here drew on CD4+ or CD8+ T cells sorted from blood, taken in a trial of the OX40 agonist ivuxolimab. The source of these receptors is an adult with an advanced solid tumor such as melanoma, head and neck, liver or kidney cancer.

This clone showed up just a few times. CDR3 nucleotides: TGTGCCAGCAGCCAAGAATGGCAGGGGACGGGAGAGACCCAGTACTTC. This encodes CASSQEWQGTGETQYF. The chain recombines TRBV4-2 with TRBJ2-5; perhaps TRBD1 as D (6 bases). The CDR3 runs 16 residues. V shed 0 bases and J shed 4 bases, with 15 bases lying between them. Germline CDR1 is LGHNA and CDR2 is YNFKEQ.

This sequence joins TRBV2 and TRBJ1-1; D perhaps matches TRBD1 (5 bases). Germline CDR1 reads SNHLY; CDR2 reads FYNNEI. CDR3 length equals 13 residues. The V gene lost 6 bases and the J gene lost 3 bases, with 11 bases spanning the gap. CDR3 nucleotide sequence: TGTGCCAGCAGGGGGCAGGGTGACACTGAAGCTTTCTTT. Amino acids: CASRGQGDTEAFF.

V usage is TRBV6-5 and J usage is TRBJ2-1; D possibly matches TRBD1 or TRBD2 (5 bases each). Germline V CDR1 and CDR2: MNHEY, SVGAGI. The CDR3 totals 12 residues. Trimming left V 6 bases short and J 11 bases short, with 14 bases between. The CDR3 sequence: CASSTLGTQQFF. CDR3 DNA: TGTGCCAGCAGCACCCTGGGGACCCAGCAGTTCTTC.

This chain uses TRBV9 with TRBJ2-5; 7 bases line up with TRBD1. The end of the DNA is better explained by TRBJ2-7, so the J call may be wrong. CDR1 SGDLS and CDR2 YYNGEE come from the germline V gene. The CDR3 is 18 residues long. This CDR3 reads CASSVPPIQQGSPYEQYF. CDR3 DNA sequence: TGTGCCAGCAGCGTGCCCCCAATCCAACAGGGGAGCCCCTACGAGCAGTACTTC.

CDR3 sequence (DNA): TGTGCCAGCAGTCCTAGCGGGGAGCAGTTCTTC. It is translated as CASSPSGEQFF. This chain connects TRBV7-2 to TRBJ2-1, with TRBD2 identical over 8 bases. V shed 6 bases and J 10 bases; nucleotides not matched to a gene: 2. The CDR3 spans 11 residues. Germline V gene lookup returns CDR1 SGHTA and CDR2 FQGNSA.

This chain's CDR3 is CASSTTGTKRETQYF. The CDR3 coding sequence is TGTGCCAGTAGTACCACCGGGACGAAGAGAGAGACCCAGTACTTC. This chain links TRBV19 with TRBJ2-5; D possibly uses TRBD1 or TRBD2 (5 bases each). Trimming took 4 bases from V and 4 from J, leaving 16 bases between them. Germline V gene lookup returns CDR1 LNHDA and CDR2 SQIVND (reference sequence). The CDR3 totals 15 residues.

The chain combines TRBV7-9 with TRBJ2-5; D is possibly TRBD1 or TRBD2 (7 bases each). Germline V gene sequence: CDR1 SEHNR, CDR2 FQNEAQ (reference sequence). The CDR3 runs to 14 residues. Trimming shortened V by 5 bases and J by 5 bases, and 15 bases separated the two germline ends. The CDR3 sequence is CASSARGGHETQYF. The CDR3 region has the DNA TGTGCCAGCAGCGCCAGGGGGGGTCACGAGACCCAGTACTTC.

The chain employs TRBV15 and TRBJ2-3, with a weak D call TRBD1 (6 bases). V was clipped by 6 bases and J by 2 bases, with 12 bases between them. The germline V gene encodes CDR1 LNHNV and CDR2 YYDKDF (reference sequence). CDR3 length: 14 residues. CDR3 region: CATSQGQPTDTQYF. The CDR3 DNA follows: TGTGCCACCAGTCAAGGACAGCCCACAGATACGCAGTATTTT.

The gene calls are TRBV5-5 and TRBJ2-2; 10 bases agree with TRBD1. The V segment lost 5 bases and the J segment 4 bases; nucleotides outside the gene matches: 5. The CDR3 loop spans 15 amino acids. CDR1 and CDR2 from the germline V gene are SGHKS and YYEKEE (reference sequence). CDR3 region: CASRSGTGVTGELFF. CDR3 nucleotide sequence: TGTGCCAGCAGATCCGGGACAGGGGTCACCGGGGAGCTGTTTTTT.

The chain combines TRBV21-1 with TRBJ1-1. TRBV21-1 is a recognized pseudogene. There are 14 residues in the CDR3. The CDR3, as DNA: TGTGCCAGCAGCGCGCGGGTGAGGGCCACTGAAGCTTTCTTT. As protein: CASSARVRATEAFF.

The chain carries TRBV11-3 and TRBJ2-1, with D possibly TRBD1 on 5 matching bases. Germline V gene sequence: CDR1 SGHNT, CDR2 YENEEA. There are 14 residues in the CDR3. The V gene lost 1 base and the J gene lost 4 bases, with 8 bases spanning the gap. The CDR3 DNA reads as TGTGCCAGCAGCTTAGGGGGCCCTTACAATGAGCAGTTCTTC. This encodes CASSLGGPYNEQFF.

The chain combines TRBV5-1 with TRBJ1-1; D gene ambiguous. The germline V gene encodes CDR1 SGHRS and CDR2 YFSETQ. The V end was cut by 0 bases, the J end by 7 bases, with 7 bases between. This CDR3 is 12 amino acids long. DNA of the CDR3: TGCGCCAGCAGCTTGGACGGGCATGAAGCTTTCTTT. Translating it yields CASSLDGHEAFF.

The CDR3 bases are TGTGCCAGCGAAGGACTAGCGGGCTTGAATGAGCAGTTCTTC. Its protein is CASEGLAGLNEQFF. V usage is TRBV7-8 and J usage is TRBJ2-1; 11 nucleotides line up with TRBD2. The CDR3 is 14 residues long. Germline V gene data show CDR1 as SGHVS and CDR2 as FQNEAQ. V lost 8 bases to trimming and J lost 7 bases; unmatched junction nucleotides: 7.

The table lists this clone with a count of one. The chain employs TRBV7-9 and TRBJ2-5, with a possible D match to TRBD1 (5 bases). Germline V lookup: CDR1 SEHNR, CDR2 FQNEAQ (reference sequence). Trimming removed 4 bases at V and 7 bases at J, with 22 bases between. This CDR3 spans 16 amino acids. In DNA, the CDR3 is TGTGCCAGCAGCTCCGACCGGGCCTTGAGTGGGGCGACCCAGTACTTC. Amino acids: CASSSDRALSGATQYF.

This clone was found once. The chain combines TRBV7-8 with TRBJ1-5; D unresolved. CDR1 is SGHVS, CDR2 FQNEAQ, per germline. The length of the CDR3 is 12 residues. With 4 bases removed from V and 3 bases from J, the gap between germline ends came to 4 bases. CDR3 sequence: CASSSNNQPQHF. The CDR3 DNA reads TGTGCCAGCAGCTCCAACAATCAGCCCCAGCATTTT.

This clone was observed once. The chain joins TRBV11-3 to TRBJ1-3, with D uncertain. The germline V and J ends were trimmed by 3 bases and 3 bases, with 15 bases remaining between them. The CDR3 sequence is 16 residues long. Germline V gene data show CDR1 as SGHNT and CDR2 as YENEEA. CDR3 in amino acids: CASSFRGETGGNTIYF. DNA for the CDR3: TGTGCCAGCAGCTTCCGTGGGGAGACGGGTGGAAACACCATATATTTT.

The V call is TRBV9, the J call TRBJ2-1; D is tentatively TRBD1 or TRBD2 (5 bases each). This CDR3 region has 16 residues. CDR1 is SGDLS, CDR2 YYNGEE, per germline. The V gene lost 3 bases and the J gene lost 7 bases, with 20 bases spanning the gap. The DNA of the CDR3 is TGTGCCAGCAGCGCAGAATTGGGGAAGGGACGGAATGAGCAGTTCTTC. Translating it yields CASSAELGKGRNEQFF.

The gene calls are TRBV6-1 and TRBJ2-7; perhaps TRBD2 as D (6 bases). Deletions cut 2 bases from V and 1 base from J, with 12 bases between. The CDR3 runs 15 residues. The germline gives CDR1 MNHNS, CDR2 SASEGT. The CDR3 nucleotides read TGTGCCAGCAGTGAAAACTGGGGGAGGTCCTACGAGCAGTACTTC. This encodes CASSENWGRSYEQYF.

The gene calls are TRBV4-3 and TRBJ2-7, with D maybe TRBD1 (5 bases). Trimming took 0 bases from V and 2 from J, leaving 8 bases between them. Per germline, CDR1 LGHNA and CDR2 YSLEER. CDR3 length: 14 amino acids. The CDR3 bases are TGCGCCAGCAGCCAAGATACAGGTACCTACGAGCAGTACTTC. Its protein product is CASSQDTGTYEQYF.

The chain uses TRBV2 and TRBJ2-7, with TRBD2 identical over 11 bases. V dropped 6 bases and J dropped 4; count of bases not matched to a gene: 11. Germline values: CDR1 SNHLY, CDR2 FYNNEI. CDR3 length: 16 amino acids. CDR3 DNA sequence: TGTGCCAGCAGCGCTATACATGGACTAGCGGGTTACGAGCAGTACTTC. Its translation: CASSAIHGLAGYEQYF.

V gene TRBV7-3 combines with J gene TRBJ1-4; 8 bases agree with TRBD1. V shed 3 bases and J 7 bases; nucleotides not matched to a gene: 4. Germline V gene data show CDR1 as SGHTA and CDR2 as FQGTGA. The CDR3 extends over 14 amino acids. The CDR3: CASSLTGAGEKLFF. CDR3 coding DNA: TGTGCCAGCAGCTTGACAGGGGCGGGTGAAAAACTGTTTTTT.

This chain joins TRBV4-1 and TRBJ1-1, with 8 bases identical to TRBD1. The V segment lost 0 bases and the J segment 11 bases; nucleotides outside the gene matches: 5. CDR1 and CDR2 (germline): MGHRA, YSYEKL. The CDR3 length is 13 residues. The CDR3 here is CASSQDADRDAFF. The CDR3 DNA sequence: TGCGCCAGCAGCCAAGATGCGGACAGGGACGCTTTCTTT.

V and J are TRBV27 and TRBJ2-7; a possible D gene is TRBD2 (5 bases). The V gene's germline CDR1 is MNHEY and CDR2 SMNVEV (reference sequence). The V end lost 7 bases, the J end lost 3 bases, and 13 bases lay between the germline ends. This CDR3 region has 13 residues. DNA of the CDR3: TGTGCCAGCACGAGCCGGACTCGCTACGAGCAGTACTTC. It specifies CASTSRTRYEQYF.

The chain joins TRBV7-2 to TRBJ2-5, with D uncertain. The J call could be wrong; TRBJ2-7 is a better fit for the DNA end. CDR3 length equals 12 residues. CDR1 is SGHTA, CDR2 FQGNSA, per germline. CDR3 region: CASSLTRNEQYF. The DNA for the CDR3 is TGTGCCAGCAGCTTAACTCGGAACGAGCAGTACTTC.

This chain joins TRBV5-6 and TRBJ2-7; 9 bases are a match to TRBD1. Germline CDR1 reads SGHDT; CDR2 reads YYEEEE. V lost 2 bases, J lost 7 bases, and 10 bases stayed unmatched. The CDR3 runs to 15 residues. DNA for the CDR3: TGTGCCAGCAGCTTACAGACAGGGGGTCGGTTAGAGCAGTACTTC. This gives the protein CASSLQTGGRLEQYF.

V and J are TRBV6-5 and TRBJ2-7, with 11 nucleotides matching TRBD2. Looked up from germline, CDR1 is MNHEY and CDR2 is SVGAGI. The CDR3 is made up of 15 amino acids. V was clipped by 6 bases and J by 7 bases; unmatched bases: 11. CDR3 residues: CASSKTSGSLREQYF. The CDR3 coding sequence is TGTGCCAGCAGCAAAACTAGCGGGAGCCTTAGGGAGCAGTACTTC.

The V and J genes are TRBV15 and TRBJ1-1, with a tentative D call TRBD1 (5 bases). The V end was cut by 1 base, the J end by 3 bases, with 9 bases between. Germline CDR1 reads LNHNV; CDR2 reads YYDKDF (reference sequence). There are 14 residues in the CDR3. The CDR3: CATSRVARDTEAFF. In nucleotides, the CDR3 is TGTGCCACCAGCAGAGTGGCCAGGGACACTGAAGCTTTCTTT.

The chain links TRBV7-6 to TRBJ1-1, with no clear D. V was clipped by 1 base and J by 3 bases, with 9 bases between them. This CDR3 is built from 14 residues. Germline loops: CDR1 SGHVS, CDR2 FNYEAQ. The CDR3 DNA reads as TGTGCCAGCAGCTTAGAACGCTGGGACACTGAAGCTTTCTTT. It specifies CASSLERWDTEAFF.